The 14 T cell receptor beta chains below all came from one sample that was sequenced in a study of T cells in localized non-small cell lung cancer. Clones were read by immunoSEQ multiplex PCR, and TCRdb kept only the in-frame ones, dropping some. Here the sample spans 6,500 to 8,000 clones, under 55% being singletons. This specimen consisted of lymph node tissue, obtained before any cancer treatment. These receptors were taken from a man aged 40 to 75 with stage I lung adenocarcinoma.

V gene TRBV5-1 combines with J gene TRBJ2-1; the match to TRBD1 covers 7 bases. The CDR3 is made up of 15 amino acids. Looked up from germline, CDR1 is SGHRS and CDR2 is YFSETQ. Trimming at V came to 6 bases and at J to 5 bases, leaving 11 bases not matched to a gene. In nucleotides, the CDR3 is TGCGCCAGCACCCTTAGCGAGGGGGCCAACAATGAGCAGTTCTTC. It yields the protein CASTLSEGANNEQFF.

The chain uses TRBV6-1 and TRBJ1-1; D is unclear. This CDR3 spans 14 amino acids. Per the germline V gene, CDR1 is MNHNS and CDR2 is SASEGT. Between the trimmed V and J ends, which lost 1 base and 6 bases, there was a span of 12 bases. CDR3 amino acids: CASSEGAKGAEAFF. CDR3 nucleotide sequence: TGTGCCAGCAGTGAAGGCGCTAAGGGCGCTGAAGCTTTCTTT.

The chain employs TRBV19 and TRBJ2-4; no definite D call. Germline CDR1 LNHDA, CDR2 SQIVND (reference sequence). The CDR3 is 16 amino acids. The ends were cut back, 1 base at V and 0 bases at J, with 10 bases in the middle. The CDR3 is CASSIVTALAKNIQYF. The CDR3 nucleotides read TGTGCCAGTAGTATAGTAACAGCTCTAGCCAAAAACATTCAGTACTTC.

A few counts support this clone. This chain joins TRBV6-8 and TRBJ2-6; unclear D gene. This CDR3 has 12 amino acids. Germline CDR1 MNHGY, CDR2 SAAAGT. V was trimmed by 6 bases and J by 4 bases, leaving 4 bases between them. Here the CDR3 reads CASSPGANVLTF. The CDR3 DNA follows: TGTGCCAGCAGCCCCGGGGCCAACGTCCTGACTTTC.

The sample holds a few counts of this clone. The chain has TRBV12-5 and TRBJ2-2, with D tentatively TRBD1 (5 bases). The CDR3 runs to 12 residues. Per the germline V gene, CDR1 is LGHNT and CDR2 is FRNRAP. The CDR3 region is CASTQGTGELFF. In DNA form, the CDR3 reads TGTGCCAGCACTCAGGGCACCGGGGAGCTGTTTTTT.

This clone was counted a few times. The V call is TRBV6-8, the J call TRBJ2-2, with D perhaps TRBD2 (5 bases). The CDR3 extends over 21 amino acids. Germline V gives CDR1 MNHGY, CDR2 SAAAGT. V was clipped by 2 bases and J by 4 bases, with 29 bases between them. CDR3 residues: CASSYPREREPSGAVTGELFF. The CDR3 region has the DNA TGTGCCAGCAGTTACCCCCGGGAACGGGAACCCAGTGGAGCAGTCACCGGGGAGCTGTTTTTT.

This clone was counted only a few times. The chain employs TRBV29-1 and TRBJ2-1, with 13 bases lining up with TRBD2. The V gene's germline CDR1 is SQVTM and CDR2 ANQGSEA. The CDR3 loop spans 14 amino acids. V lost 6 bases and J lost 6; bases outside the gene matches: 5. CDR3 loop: CSVLTSGRANEQFF. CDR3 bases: TGCAGCGTCCTCACTAGCGGGAGGGCCAATGAGCAGTTCTTC.

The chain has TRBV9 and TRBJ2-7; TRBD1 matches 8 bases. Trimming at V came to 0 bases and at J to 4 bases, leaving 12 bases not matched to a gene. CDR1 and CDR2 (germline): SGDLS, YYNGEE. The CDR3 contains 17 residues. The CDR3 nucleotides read TGTGCCAGCAGCGTAGGGCCGTCCGGGACAGGAGGATACGAGCAGTACTTC. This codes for CASSVGPSGTGGYEQYF.

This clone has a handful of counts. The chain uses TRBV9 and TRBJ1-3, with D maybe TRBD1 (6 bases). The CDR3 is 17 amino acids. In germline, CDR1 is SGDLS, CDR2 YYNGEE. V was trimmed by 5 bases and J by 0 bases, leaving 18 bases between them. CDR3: CASSYGDTSYSGNTIYF. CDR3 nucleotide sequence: TGTGCCAGCAGTTACGGGGACACCTCTTACTCTGGAAACACCATATATTTT. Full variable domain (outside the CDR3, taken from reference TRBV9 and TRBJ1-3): DSGVTQTPKHLITATGQRVTLRCSPRSGDLSVYWYQQSLDQGLQFLIQYYNGEERAKGNILERFSAQQFPDLHSELNLSSLELGDSALYFCASSYGDTSYSGNTIYFGEGSWLTVV.

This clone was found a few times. The CDR3 DNA sequence: TGTGCCAGTGGACTAGCGGGAGAGGATCGGACCCAGTACTTC. Protein: CASGLAGEDRTQYF. The chain uses TRBV9 and TRBJ2-5, with 13 positions matching TRBD2. This CDR3 is 14 amino acids long. The V segment lost 8 bases and the J segment 7 bases; nucleotides outside the gene matches: 8. The germline V gene encodes CDR1 SGDLS and CDR2 YYNGEE.

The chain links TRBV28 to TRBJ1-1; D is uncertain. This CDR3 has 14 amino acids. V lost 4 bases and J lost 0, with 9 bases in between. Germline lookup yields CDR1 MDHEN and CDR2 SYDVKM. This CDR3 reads CASSSDKMNTEAFF. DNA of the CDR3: TGTGCCAGCAGTTCTGACAAGATGAACACTGAAGCTTTCTTT.

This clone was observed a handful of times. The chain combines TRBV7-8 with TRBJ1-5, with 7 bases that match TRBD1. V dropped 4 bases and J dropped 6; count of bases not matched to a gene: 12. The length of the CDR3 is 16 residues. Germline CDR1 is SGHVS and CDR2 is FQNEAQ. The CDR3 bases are TGTGCCAGCAGCTCAAGAATAAAGGGGGCGGTTCAGCCCCAGCATTTT. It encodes CASSSRIKGAVQPQHF.

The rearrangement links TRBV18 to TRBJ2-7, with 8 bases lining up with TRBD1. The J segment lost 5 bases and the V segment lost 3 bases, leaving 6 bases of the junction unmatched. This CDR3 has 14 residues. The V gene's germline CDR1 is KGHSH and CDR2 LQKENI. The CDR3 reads CASSPLDRADEQYF. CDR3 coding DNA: TGTGCCAGCTCACCTTTGGACAGGGCGGACGAGCAGTACTTC.

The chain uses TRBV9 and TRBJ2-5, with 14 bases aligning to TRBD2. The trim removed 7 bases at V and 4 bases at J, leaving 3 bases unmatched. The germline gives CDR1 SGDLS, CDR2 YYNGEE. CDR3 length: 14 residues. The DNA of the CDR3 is TGTGCCAGCGGGACTAGCGGGGGTCGAGAGACCCAGTACTTC. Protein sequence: CASGTSGGRETQYF.